This T cell receptor (beta chain) derives from a study of identical twins. The CDR3 extends over 13 amino acids. V gave up 4 bases and J gave up 5 bases, with 11 bases separating them. Germline V gives CDR1 ENHRY, CDR2 SYGVKD. TCRdb fed the 5' RACE reads into MiXCR, producing one record per CDR3 protein. The sample yields 500,000 or so distinct CDR3 sequences, roughly an eighth seen once. The same sample was also used in a study of yellow fever vaccine responses in identical twins.

The specimen was CD4+ T cells sorted from blood. This chain links TRBV10-3 with TRBJ2-5; perhaps TRBD1 as D (6 bases). This TCR was recovered from a woman under 30 in good health. The CDR3 protein is CAISGAGAETQYF. The CDR3 bases are TGTGCCATCAGTGGAGCAGGGGCCGAGACCCAGTACTTC.